The present T cell receptor (beta chain) was sequenced within a study of T cell repertoires in cytomegalovirus infection. Concerning this clonotype itself: Its antigen is unknown.

The germline V gene has CDR1 SEHNR and CDR2 FQNEAQ (reference sequence). Deletions cut 2 bases from V and 6 bases from J, with 13 bases between. CDR3 length: 14 amino acids. TCRdb fed the reads into MiXCR, producing one record per CDR3 protein. Found here are about 830,000 distinct CDR3 sequences, less than 35% of them singletons; the top ten hold around an eighth. Here the sequenced sample was cultured CD8+ T cells from PBMCs, taken from culture after CMV antigen stimulation. This sequence originates from a human donor in good health (CMV status not recorded). Some clones in this sample may be carry-over from other donors' samples. The chain has TRBV7-9 and TRBJ1-1, with D possibly matching TRBD1 (5 bases). The CDR3 nucleotides read TGTGCCAGCAGCTTAAGCAGTAGGGGCGCTGAAGCTTTCTTT. Translated: CASSLSSRGAEAFF.